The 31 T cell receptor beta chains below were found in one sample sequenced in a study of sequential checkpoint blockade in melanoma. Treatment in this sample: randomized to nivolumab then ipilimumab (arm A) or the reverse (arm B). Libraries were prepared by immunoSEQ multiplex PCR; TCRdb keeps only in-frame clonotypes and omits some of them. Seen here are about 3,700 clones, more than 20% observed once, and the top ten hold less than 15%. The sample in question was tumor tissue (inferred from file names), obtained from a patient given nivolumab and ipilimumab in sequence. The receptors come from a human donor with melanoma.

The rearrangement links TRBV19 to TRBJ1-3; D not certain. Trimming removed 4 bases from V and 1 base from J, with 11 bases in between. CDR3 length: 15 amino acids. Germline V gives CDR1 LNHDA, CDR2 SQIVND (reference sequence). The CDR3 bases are TGTGCCAGTAGTACGGACGGTATTTCTGGAAACACCATATATTTT. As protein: CASSTDGISGNTIYF.

The CDR3 sequence is CASGLGTGREKLFF. The CDR3 DNA reads TGTGCTAGTGGTTTGGGGACTGGGCGTGAAAAACTGTTTTTT. The J gene is TRBJ1-4, the V gene TRBV12-5; no firm D call. This CDR3 contains 14 residues. With 1 base removed from V and 7 bases from J, the gap between germline ends came to 10 bases. Germline CDR1 LGHNT, CDR2 FRNRAP.

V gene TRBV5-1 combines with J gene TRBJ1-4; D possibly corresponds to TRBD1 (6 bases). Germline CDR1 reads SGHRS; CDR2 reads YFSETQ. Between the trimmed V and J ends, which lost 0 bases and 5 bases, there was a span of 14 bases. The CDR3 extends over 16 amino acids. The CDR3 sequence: CASSLGSTGKNEKLFF. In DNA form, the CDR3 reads TGCGCCAGCAGCTTGGGGTCGACAGGTAAAAATGAAAAACTGTTTTTT.

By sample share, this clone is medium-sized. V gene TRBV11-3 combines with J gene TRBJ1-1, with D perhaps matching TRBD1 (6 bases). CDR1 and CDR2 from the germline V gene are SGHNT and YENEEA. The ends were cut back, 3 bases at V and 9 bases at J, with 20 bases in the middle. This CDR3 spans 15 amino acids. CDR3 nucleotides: TGTGCCAGCAGCTTGGAAAATGGGGGCGTGGGGAAAGCTTTCTTT. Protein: CASSLENGGVGKAFF.

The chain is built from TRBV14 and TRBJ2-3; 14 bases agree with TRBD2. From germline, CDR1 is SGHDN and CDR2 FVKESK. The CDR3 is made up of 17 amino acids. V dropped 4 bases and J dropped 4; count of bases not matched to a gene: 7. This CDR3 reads CASSLGLAGGWADTQYF. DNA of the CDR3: TGTGCCAGCAGCCTCGGACTAGCGGGGGGATGGGCAGATACGCAGTATTTT.

CDR3 loop: CASSPLGGRYEQYF. Here the CDR3 DNA reads TGTGCCAGCTCACCATTAGGGGGGCGATACGAGCAGTACTTC. J is TRBJ2-7 and V is TRBV18, with D possibly being TRBD1 or TRBD2 (6 bases each). The germline V and J ends were trimmed by 2 bases and 4 bases, with 12 bases remaining between them. The length of the CDR3 is 14 residues. CDR1 is KGHSH, CDR2 LQKENI, per germline.

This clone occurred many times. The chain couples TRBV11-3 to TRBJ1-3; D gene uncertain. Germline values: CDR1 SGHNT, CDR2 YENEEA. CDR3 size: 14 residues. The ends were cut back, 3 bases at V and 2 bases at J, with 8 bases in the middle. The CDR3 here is CASSFRQAGNTIYF. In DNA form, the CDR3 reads TGTGCCAGCAGCTTTAGGCAGGCTGGAAACACCATATATTTT.

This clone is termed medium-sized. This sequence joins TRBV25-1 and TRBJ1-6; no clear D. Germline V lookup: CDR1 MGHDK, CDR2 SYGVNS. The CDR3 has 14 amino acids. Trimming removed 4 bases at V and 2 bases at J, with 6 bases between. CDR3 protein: CASSGEAYNSPLHF. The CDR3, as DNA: TGTGCCAGCAGTGGAGAAGCCTATAATTCACCCCTCCACTTT.

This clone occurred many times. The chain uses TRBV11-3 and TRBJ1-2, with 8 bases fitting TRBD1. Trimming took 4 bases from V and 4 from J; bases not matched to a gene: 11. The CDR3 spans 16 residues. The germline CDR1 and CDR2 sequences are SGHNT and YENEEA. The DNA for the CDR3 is TGTGCCAGCAGCTCGGGAACCTCCGGGACAGGCTATGGCTACACCTTC. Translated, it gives CASSSGTSGTGYGYTF.

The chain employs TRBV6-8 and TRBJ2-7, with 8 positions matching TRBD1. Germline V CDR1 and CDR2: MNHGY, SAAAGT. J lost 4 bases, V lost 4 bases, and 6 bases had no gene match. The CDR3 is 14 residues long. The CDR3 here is CASSFGNRGYEQYF. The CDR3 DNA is TGTGCCAGCAGTTTTGGGAACAGGGGGTACGAGCAGTACTTC.

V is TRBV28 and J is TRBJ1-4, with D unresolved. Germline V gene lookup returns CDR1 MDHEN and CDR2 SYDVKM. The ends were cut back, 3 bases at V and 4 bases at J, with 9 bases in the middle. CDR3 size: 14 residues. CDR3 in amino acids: CASSLLQLNEKLFF. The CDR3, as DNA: TGTGCCAGCAGTTTGTTACAGCTTAATGAAAAACTGTTTTTT. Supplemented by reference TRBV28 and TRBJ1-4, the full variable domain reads DVKVTQSSRYLVKRTGEKVFLECVQDMDHENMFWYRQDPGLGLRLIYFSYDVKMKEKGDIPEGYSVSREKKERFSLILESASTNQTSMYLCASSLLQLNEKLFFGSGTQLSVL.

CDR3 DNA: TGTGCCAGCAGTTTGGGACTGAACACTGAAGCTTTCTTT. Protein: CASSLGLNTEAFF. The V and J genes are TRBV6-8 and TRBJ1-1; possible D gene TRBD1, 5 bases. Between the trimmed V and J ends, which lost 4 bases and 0 bases, there was a span of 6 bases. This CDR3 region has 13 residues. Per the germline V gene, CDR1 is MNHGY and CDR2 is SAAAGT.

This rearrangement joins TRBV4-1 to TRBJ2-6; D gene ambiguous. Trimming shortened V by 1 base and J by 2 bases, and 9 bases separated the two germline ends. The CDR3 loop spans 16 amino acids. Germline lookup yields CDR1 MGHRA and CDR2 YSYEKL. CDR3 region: CASSQGRWAGANVLTF. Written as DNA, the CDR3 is TGCGCCAGCAGCCAAGGGCGGTGGGCTGGGGCCAACGTCCTGACTTTC.

The CDR3 sequence is CASSMQGTGRQPQHF. The DNA of the CDR3 is TGTGCCAGTAGTATGCAGGGGACAGGGCGTCAGCCCCAGCATTTT. The chain uses TRBV19 and TRBJ1-5; 9 bases map to TRBD1. V lost 3 bases, J lost 6 bases, and 6 bases stayed unmatched. CDR3 length equals 15 residues. Germline assignment: CDR1 LNHDA and CDR2 SQIVND (reference sequence). Full variable domain (missing parts from reference TRBV19 and TRBJ1-5): DGGITQSPKYLFRKEGQNVTLSCEQNLNHDAMYWYRQDPGQGLRLIYYSQIVNDFQKGDIAEGYSVSREKKESFPLTVTSAQKNPTAFYLCASSMQGTGRQPQHFGDGTRLSIL.

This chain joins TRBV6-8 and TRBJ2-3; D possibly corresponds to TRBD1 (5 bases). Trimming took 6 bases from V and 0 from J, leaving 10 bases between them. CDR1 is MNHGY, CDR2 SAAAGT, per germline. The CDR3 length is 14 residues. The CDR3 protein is CASSQGQSTDTQYF. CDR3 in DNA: TGTGCCAGCAGCCAAGGACAAAGCACAGATACGCAGTATTTT.

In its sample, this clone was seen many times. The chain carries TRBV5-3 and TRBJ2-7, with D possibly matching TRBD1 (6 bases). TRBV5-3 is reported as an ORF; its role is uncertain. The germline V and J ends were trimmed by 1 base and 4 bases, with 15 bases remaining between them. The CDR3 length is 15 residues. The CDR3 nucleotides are TGTGCCAGAAGCTTGAACTGGACAGAGATTTACGAGCAGTACTTC. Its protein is CARSLNWTEIYEQYF.

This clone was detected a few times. CDR3 DNA: TGTGCCAGCAGTGTTACAGGAGGTACTGAAGCTTTCTTT. Its protein product is CASSVTGGTEAFF. The chain is built from TRBV6-8 and TRBJ1-1, with D possibly being TRBD1 (5 bases). The germline gives CDR1 MNHGY, CDR2 SAAAGT. The CDR3 is made up of 13 amino acids. The V gene lost 5 bases and the J gene lost 5 bases, with 12 bases spanning the gap.

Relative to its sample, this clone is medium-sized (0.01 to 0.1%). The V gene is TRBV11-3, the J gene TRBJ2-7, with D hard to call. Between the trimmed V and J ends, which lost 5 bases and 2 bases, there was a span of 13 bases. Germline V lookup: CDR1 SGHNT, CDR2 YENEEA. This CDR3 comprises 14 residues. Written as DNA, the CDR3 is TGTGCCAGCAGCCTTGACGGATTGACCTACGAGCAGTACTTC. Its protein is CASSLDGLTYEQYF. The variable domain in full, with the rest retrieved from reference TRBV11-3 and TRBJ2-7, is EAGVVQSPRYKIIEKKQPVAFWCNPISGHNTLYWYLQNLGQGPELLIRYENEEAVDDSQLPKDRFSAERLKGVDSTLKIQPAELGDSAVYLCASSLDGLTYEQYFGPGTRLTVT.

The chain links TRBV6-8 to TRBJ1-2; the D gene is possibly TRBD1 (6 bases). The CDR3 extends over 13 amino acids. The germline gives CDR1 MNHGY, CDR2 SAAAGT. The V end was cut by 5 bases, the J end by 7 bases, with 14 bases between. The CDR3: CASSDEGHLGYTF. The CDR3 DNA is TGTGCCAGCAGTGACGAGGGACACCTTGGCTACACCTTC.

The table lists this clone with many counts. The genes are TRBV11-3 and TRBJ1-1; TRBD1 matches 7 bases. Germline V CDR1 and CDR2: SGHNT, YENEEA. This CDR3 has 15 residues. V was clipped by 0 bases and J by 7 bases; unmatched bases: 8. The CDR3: CASSLEGAGGSEAFF. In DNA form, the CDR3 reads TGTGCCAGCAGCTTAGAGGGGGCAGGGGGAAGTGAAGCTTTCTTT.

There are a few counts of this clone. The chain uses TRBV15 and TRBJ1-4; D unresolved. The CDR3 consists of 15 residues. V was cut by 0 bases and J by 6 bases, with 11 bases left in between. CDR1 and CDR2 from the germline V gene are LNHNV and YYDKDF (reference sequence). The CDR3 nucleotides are TGTGCCACCAGCAGAGATGAAGGGTGGGATGAAAAACTGTTTTTT. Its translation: CATSRDEGWDEKLFF.

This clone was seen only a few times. DNA for the CDR3: TGTGCCAGCAGCTCGACCGTCAGGGGTAATCAGCCCCAGCATTTT. It encodes CASSSTVRGNQPQHF. V usage is TRBV28 and J usage is TRBJ1-5, with a tentative D call TRBD1 (6 bases). The ends were cut back, 6 bases at V and 4 bases at J, with 16 bases in the middle. The CDR3 contains 15 residues. CDR1 and CDR2 (germline): MDHEN, SYDVKM.

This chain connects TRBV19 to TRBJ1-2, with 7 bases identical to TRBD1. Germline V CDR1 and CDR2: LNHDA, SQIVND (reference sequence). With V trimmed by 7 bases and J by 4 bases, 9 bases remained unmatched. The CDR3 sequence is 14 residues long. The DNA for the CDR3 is TGTGCCAGTACGCCTGTGACAGGGCCCTATGGCTACACCTTC. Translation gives CASTPVTGPYGYTF.

DNA of the CDR3: TGTGCCAGTACAGGGTTGCGCACTGAAGCTTTCTTT. Translated: CASTGLRTEAFF. The chain employs TRBV6-8 and TRBJ1-1; maybe TRBD1 (6 bases). V gave up 9 bases and J gave up 4 bases, with 12 bases separating them. The CDR3 contains 12 residues. Germline V gene data show CDR1 as MNHGY and CDR2 as SAAAGT.

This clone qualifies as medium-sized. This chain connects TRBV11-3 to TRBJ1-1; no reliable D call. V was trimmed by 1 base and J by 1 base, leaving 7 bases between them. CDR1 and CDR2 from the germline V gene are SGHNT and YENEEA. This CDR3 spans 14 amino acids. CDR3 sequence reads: CASSLGVGNTEAFF. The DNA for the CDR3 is TGTGCCAGCAGCTTAGGGGTGGGGAACACTGAAGCTTTCTTT.

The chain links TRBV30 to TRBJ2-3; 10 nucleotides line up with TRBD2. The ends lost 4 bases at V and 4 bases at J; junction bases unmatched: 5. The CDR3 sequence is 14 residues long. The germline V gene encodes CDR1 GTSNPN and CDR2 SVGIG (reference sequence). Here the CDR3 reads CAWNLAGAPDTQYF. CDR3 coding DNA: TGTGCCTGGAATCTAGCGGGGGCCCCAGATACGCAGTATTTT.

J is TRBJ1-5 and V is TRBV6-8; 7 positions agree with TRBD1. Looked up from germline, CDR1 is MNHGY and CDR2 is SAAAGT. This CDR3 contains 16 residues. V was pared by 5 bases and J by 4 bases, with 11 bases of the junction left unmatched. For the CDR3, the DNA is TGTGCCAGCAGTATCGGCGGGACAGCTGGAAATCAGCCCCAGCATTTT. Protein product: CASSIGGTAGNQPQHF.

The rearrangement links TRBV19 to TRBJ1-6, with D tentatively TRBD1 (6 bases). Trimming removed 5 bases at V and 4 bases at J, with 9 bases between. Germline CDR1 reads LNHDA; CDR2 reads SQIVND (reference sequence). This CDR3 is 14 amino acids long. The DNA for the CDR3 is TGTGCCAGTAGTCCCGGACAGTATAATTCACCCCTCCACTTT. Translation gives CASSPGQYNSPLHF.

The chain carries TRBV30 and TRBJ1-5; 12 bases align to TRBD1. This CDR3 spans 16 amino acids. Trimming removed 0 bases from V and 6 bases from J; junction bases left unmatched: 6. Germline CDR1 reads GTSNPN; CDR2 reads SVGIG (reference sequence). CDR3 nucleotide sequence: TGTGCCTGGAGTGTAAGGGGACAGGGGGCGGCTCAGCCCCAGCATTTT. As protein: CAWSVRGQGAAQPQHF.

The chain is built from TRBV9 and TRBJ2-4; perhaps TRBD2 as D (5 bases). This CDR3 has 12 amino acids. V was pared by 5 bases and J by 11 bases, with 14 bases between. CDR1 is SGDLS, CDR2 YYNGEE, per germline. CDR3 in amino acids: CASSDEERVQYF. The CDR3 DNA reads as TGTGCCAGCAGTGACGAGGAGAGGGTTCAGTACTTC.

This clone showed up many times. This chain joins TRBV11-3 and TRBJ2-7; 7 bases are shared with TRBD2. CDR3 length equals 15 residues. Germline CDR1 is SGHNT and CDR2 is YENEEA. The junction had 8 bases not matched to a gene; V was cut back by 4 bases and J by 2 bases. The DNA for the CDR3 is TGTGCCAGCAGCTCGGGAGGCGGACCTCCCTACGAGCAGTACTTC. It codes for CASSSGGGPPYEQYF.